This T cell receptor (beta chain) was sequenced for a study of identical twins (dated by TCRdb to the mid-2010s). For context, the study as a whole: The study deep-sequenced TCR alpha and beta repertoires from monozygotic twins, unrelated adults of various ages and cord blood to test whether fetal clonotypes persist. Replicate twin experiments were performed at different times using different library preparation protocols to rule out contamination. The investigation overall reported the following: Fewer insertions were carried by abundant cord blood beta clonotypes, a similar but weaker trend appeared in young adult naive repertoires, and no such trend appeared in memory repertoires. Zero-insertion analyses could be partly confounded by invariant T cells such as MAIT and iNKT, though diverse VJ usage argued against such confounding for most clonotypes. In monozygotic twins, out-of-frame TCR alpha sharing was systematically underestimated by recombination models, although the models agreed with sharing between unrelated individuals. Out-of-frame TCR alpha sequences shared between twins showed an excess of low generation-probability sequences compared with coincidental sharing between unrelated individuals. Because the same donors could not be followed over many years, the conclusions depended on cross-sectional statistical analysis. A weaker excess of twin sharing was found in beta out-of-frame sequences because the signal-to-noise ratio was lowered by fewer shared sequences.

Library preparation employed 5' RACE. Sequenced using an Illumina HiSeq 2000. A universal primer binding site was introduced by template switching, and a unique molecular identifier was present in the final cDNA, enabling accurate counting of TCR cDNA molecules. First-strand cDNA for TCR alpha and beta chains was synthesized from specific primers in the conserved constant-segment region. To control for contamination, every cDNA library was double barcoded, receiving both a SMART-Mk sample barcode and Illumina barcodes. Two successive PCR steps introduced TruSeq adapter sequences along with Illumina sample barcodes. TCR alpha and beta cDNA libraries were sequenced on the Illumina HiSeq platform with custom primers. The original methods were these. Raw reads were processed with MiGEC to extract unique molecular identifiers, and MiXCR was used to determine CDR3 positions. For each individual, recombination models were inferred using an EM algorithm with the repgenHMM and IGoR tools. The tcR package in R was used for shared clonotype analysis, with sharing normalized by the product of cloneset sizes. To study raw recombination without the effects of thymic and clonal selection, out-of-frame nonproductive sequences were analyzed. TCRdb trimmed the raw reads at Q25, called clones with MiXCR and kept productive beta chains. When rows share a CDR3 protein, they turn into one entry using the most common DNA and genes. These V and J calls originate from TCRdb's pipeline instead of the authors' own analysis. The sample table contains roughly 720,000 distinct CDR3 sequences; only one count was recorded for 15% to 20% of them. 10% to 15% of the sample is held by the ten biggest clonotypes.

Based on the germline V gene, the CDR1 and CDR2 sequences are ENHRY and SYGVKD. From cysteine to phenylalanine, the CDR3 is 16 amino acids long. Just the 48-base CDR3 DNA is kept, in frame starting at base 1. Trimming at the junction amounts to 2 bases on V and 6 bases on J, and the germline ends lie 16 bases apart. Every donor in the study was a healthy Caucasian. The twin cohort consisted of three pairs of female monozygotic twins, all aged 18 to 29 years. Peripheral blood mononuclear cells were used as the source from which RNA for TCR libraries was isolated. This clonotype was seen many times. Its target antigen remains unknown. No per-base quality is available; no much larger clone lies one base away. The same sample was also studied in work on T cells expressing NK-cell markers. The second study's authors report: TCR beta-chain repertoires were profiled in sorted CD3+CD56+NKG2C+, CD3+CD56+NKG2C- and CD3+CD56-NKG2C+ T-cell subsets from roughly eight donors. Seven of the eight sequenced donors were HCMV-seropositive and one was HCMV-seronegative. In several experiments an anti-gammadeltaTCR antibody was added to restrict sorting to alphabetaTCR-expressing T cells. In more than five donors, the dominant CD3+CD56+NKG2C+ clonotypes ranked among the top 10 CD8+ clonotypes, making up 1.0-7.0% of CD8+ T cells. Those dominant clonotypes were again the most abundant among CD3+CD56-NKG2C+ cells in a handful of donors, at roughly 25-60.1%. Whether the expanded NKG2C-expressing T cell clones were specific for HCMV antigens was left unclear. All eight donors whose samples were sequenced were randomly selected healthy volunteers, three of them men and five women. A commercial ELISA kit detecting HCMV-specific IgG in serum was used to determine HCMV serostatus. For over 5 donors, bulk peripheral blood T-cell repertoires were also sequenced from unsorted PBMC. MIGEC was used to demultiplex reads and group reads by UMI, and MiTCR was used to assemble and quantify clonotypes. Only TCR cDNA sequences supported by at least two reads were kept to exclude erroneous sequences. Downstream repertoire analysis used the tcR package, and clonotypes were matched across fractions by CDR3 nucleotide sequence plus V segment. VDJmatch was used to annotate antigen specificity against VDJdb, with one amino acid substitution allowed in CDR3.

The V and J segments used are TRBV10-3 and TRBJ2-2; a confident D gene designation cannot be given. Material: PBMCs. The source is a woman between 18 and 29 years old in good health. The bases are TGTGCCATCAGTGAGAGATTAGGGAATTCTGCCGGGGAGCTGTTTTTT. The encoded protein is CAISERLGNSAGELFF.